The entry that follows covers one T cell receptor beta chain sequence. The data stem from a study of immune characterization of retroperitoneal liposarcoma. From germline, CDR1 is MNHNS and CDR2 SASEGT. This CDR3 has 15 residues. One entry per CDR3 protein, called by TCRdb with MiXCR from the PCR reads. The sample includes 2,500 to 4,000 distinct CDR3 sequences, about 52% of them seen just once. The sequenced material came from tumor tissue. The gene calls are TRBV6-1 and TRBJ2-5; 8 bases map to TRBD2. The J call could be wrong; TRBJ2-1 is a better fit for the DNA end. The TCR originated in a male donor with retroperitoneal liposarcoma. The CDR3 bases are TGTGCCAGCAGGGAAACAGCGGGAGCGCGGAAGACCCAGTTCTTC. Encoded protein: CASRETAGARKTQFF.